Each of the 23 T cell receptor beta chains below was sequenced from the same sample in a study of CD8 T cells in Susac syndrome. When the RNA was reverse transcribed, random hexamers were used with an input of roughly 0.45 to 1 ug. Using its own MiXCR run on the immunoSEQ multiplex PCR reads, TCRdb lists one record per CDR3 protein. The sample shows 45,000 to 60,000 distinct CDR3 sequences, 93% of them seen only once. Sample: CD8+ T cells from PBMCs. These receptors were collected from a human donor with multiple sclerosis.

The CDR3 DNA reads TGTGCCAGCCAAGGAATATTAGCCTACGACTACTATGGCTACACCTTC. It specifies CASQGILAYDYYGYTF. The J gene is TRBJ1-2, the V gene TRBV19, with D unclear. CDR1 is LNHDA and CDR2 is SQIVND in the germline V gene (reference sequence). Trimming stripped 9 bases from V and 3 bases from J, with 23 bases between. This CDR3 comprises 16 residues.

This chain connects TRBV5-1 to TRBJ1-5; possibly TRBD1 for D (5 bases). V was shortened by 0 bases and J by 7 bases, with 11 bases between the two germline ends. The germline V gene encodes CDR1 SGHRS and CDR2 YFSETQ. The CDR3 extends over 14 amino acids. The CDR3 protein is CASSLGQTGQPQHF. The CDR3 DNA reads TGCGCCAGCAGCTTGGGACAGACGGGACAGCCCCAGCATTTT.

The V call is TRBV12-3 or TRBV12-4, the J call TRBJ2-3; D ambiguous. CDR3 length: 11 residues. The V end lost 6 bases, the J end lost 4 bases, and 5 bases lay between the germline ends. The CDR3 DNA follows: TGTGCCAGCAGGACTTCAGATACGCAGTATTTT. Its translation is CASRTSDTQYF.

The rearrangement uses TRBV12-5 and TRBJ2-1; 9 nucleotides line up with TRBD2. The V gene end was trimmed by 5 bases and the J gene end by 4 bases; junction bases not matched to a gene: 6. Germline-derived CDR1 and CDR2 are LGHNT and FRNRAP. The CDR3 consists of 15 residues. The CDR3 DNA reads as TGTGCTAGTGGTCCCTCGAGCGGGGGGTACAATGAGCAGTTCTTC. Protein: CASGPSSGGYNEQFF.

The V call is TRBV12-3 or TRBV12-4, the J call TRBJ2-6; 12 bases are a match to TRBD1. Trimming took 8 bases from V and 0 from J; bases not matched to a gene: 5. CDR3 length: 17 residues. The CDR3 reads CASPGTGGGSGANVLTF. The CDR3 DNA reads as TGTGCCAGCCCCGGGACAGGGGGCGGCTCTGGGGCCAACGTCCTGACTTTC.

The V call is TRBV5-1, the J call TRBJ1-1, with TRBD1 matching over 8 bases. J lost 6 bases, V lost 3 bases, and 1 base had no gene match. The CDR3 is 12 amino acids. The V gene's germline CDR1 is SGHRS and CDR2 YFSETQ. This CDR3 reads CASSWTGSEAFF. The CDR3 bases are TGCGCCAGCAGCTGGACAGGGTCTGAAGCTTTCTTT.

This chain connects TRBV7-9 to TRBJ2-3; D gene unclear. The germline V and J ends were trimmed by 8 bases and 0 bases, with 9 bases remaining between them. The CDR3 consists of 13 residues. Germline V gene lookup returns CDR1 SEHNR and CDR2 FQNEAQ (reference sequence). The CDR3 nucleotides are TGTGCCAGCGCTACCTATAGCACAGATACGCAGTATTTT. Translated, it gives CASATYSTDTQYF. Together with reference TRBV7-9 and TRBJ2-3, the CDR3 gives the full variable domain: DTGVSQNPRHKITKRGQNVTFRCDPISEHNRLYWYRQTLGQGPEFLTYFQNEAQLEKSRLLSDRFSAERPKGSFSTLEIQRTEQGDSAMYLCASATYSTDTQYFGPGTRLTVL.

CDR3 in DNA: TGTGCCAGCAGCCTCCCGGCCAAAAACATTCAGTACTTC. Translating it yields CASSLPAKNIQYF. The V gene is TRBV4-2, the J gene TRBJ2-4; no clear D. CDR3 size: 13 residues. Germline V CDR1 and CDR2: LGHNA, YNFKEQ. Trimming pared 4 bases from V and 1 base from J, leaving 5 bases between.

The chain carries TRBV3-1 and TRBJ2-2; D is ambiguous. Germline V gives CDR1 LGHDT, CDR2 YNNKEL (reference sequence). V was clipped by 3 bases and J by 0 bases, with 8 bases between them. CDR3 length equals 15 residues. The DNA for the CDR3 is TGTGCCAGCAGCCAGAGGCTTTCGAACACCGGGGAGCTGTTTTTT. This codes for CASSQRLSNTGELFF. Filled out from reference TRBV3-1 and TRBJ2-2, the complete variable domain reads DTAVSQTPKYLVTQMGNDKSIKCEQNLGHDTMYWYKQDSKKFLKIMFSYNNKELIINETVPNRFSPKSPDKAHLNLHINSLELGDSAVYFCASSQRLSNTGELFFGEGSRLTVL.

This CDR3 is CASSLRAVYEQYF. DNA of the CDR3: TGTGCCAGCAGCCTAAGGGCGGTTTACGAGCAGTACTTC. This rearrangement joins TRBV7-8 to TRBJ2-7; D is unresolved. V lost 5 bases, J lost 4 bases, and 12 bases lay in between. This CDR3 contains 13 residues. The germline gives CDR1 SGHVS, CDR2 FQNEAQ.

The chain carries TRBV29-1 and TRBJ2-1; TRBD2 agrees at 14 bases. This CDR3 is 16 amino acids long. The V gene's germline CDR1 is SQVTM and CDR2 ANQGSEA. Germline trimming cut 1 base from V and 7 bases from J; bases unmatched to any gene: 6. The chain's CDR3 is CSVEGLAGGPLNEQFF. CDR3 DNA: TGCAGCGTTGAAGGACTAGCGGGGGGGCCTCTTAATGAGCAGTTCTTC.

The chain recombines TRBV27 with TRBJ2-6; D is possibly TRBD1 or TRBD2 (5 bases each). V lost 10 bases, J lost 2 bases, and 12 bases lay in between. Germline CDR1 and CDR2: MNHEY and SMNVEV (reference sequence). The CDR3 consists of 14 residues. The CDR3 here is CATSVGAGANVLTF. CDR3 sequence (DNA): TGTGCCACCTCTGTGGGGGCTGGGGCCAACGTCCTGACTTTC.

Notes on this clonotype: The junction departs from germline at one end; a sequencing error may be responsible. The V call is TRBV6-1, the J call TRBJ2-2; maybe TRBD1 (6 bases). There are 16 residues in the CDR3. CDR1 is MNHNS, CDR2 SASEGT, per germline. The chain's CDR3 is CASSANRAANTGELFF. CDR3 DNA sequence: TGTGCCAGCAGTGCGAACAGGGCCGCGAACACCGGGGAGCTTTTTTTT.

The chain is built from TRBV20-1 and TRBJ2-1, with TRBD1 matching over 9 bases. Germline V gives CDR1 DFQATT, CDR2 SNEGSKA (reference sequence). The V segment lost 4 bases and the J segment 6 bases; nucleotides outside the gene matches: 7. The CDR3 loop spans 14 amino acids. CDR3 in amino acids: CSAKGQGVSNEQFF. The CDR3 DNA reads TGCAGTGCTAAGGGACAGGGAGTGAGCAATGAGCAGTTCTTC.

This clonotype was seen a handful of times. The chain links TRBV4-1 to TRBJ2-2; 8 bases agree with TRBD1. This CDR3 comprises 13 residues. The V gene end was trimmed by 4 bases and the J gene end by 6 bases; junction bases not matched to a gene: 1. Germline loops: CDR1 MGHRA, CDR2 YSYEKL. The CDR3 region is CASSPRGPGELFF. CDR3 DNA: TGCGCCAGCAGCCCCAGGGGGCCCGGGGAGCTGTTTTTT.

The chain couples TRBV29-1 to TRBJ2-7; 8 bases align to TRBD1. Germline assignment: CDR1 SQVTM and CDR2 ANQGSEA. This CDR3 contains 12 residues. Trimming removed 2 bases from V and 7 bases from J; junction bases left unmatched: 4. This CDR3 is CSVEQGASEQYF. The CDR3 DNA reads TGCAGCGTTGAACAGGGGGCTTCGGAGCAGTACTTC.

V gene TRBV6-5 combines with J gene TRBJ2-4; perhaps TRBD2 as D (5 bases). The V gene lost 1 base and the J gene lost 1 base, with 14 bases spanning the gap. CDR1 MNHEY and CDR2 SVGAGI come from the germline V gene. The CDR3 sequence is 17 residues long. CDR3 amino acids: CASSYLPGDFAKNIQYF. In DNA, the CDR3 is TGTGCCAGCAGTTACTTGCCCGGGGATTTCGCCAAAAACATTCAGTACTTC.

CDR3 residues: CASRDQGFSYEQYF. The CDR3 DNA follows: TGTGCCAGCAGAGATCAGGGTTTCTCCTACGAGCAGTACTTC. The chain carries TRBV2 and TRBJ2-7, with D perhaps TRBD1 (5 bases). The length of the CDR3 is 14 residues. Germline lookup yields CDR1 SNHLY and CDR2 FYNNEI. Between the trimmed V and J ends, which lost 6 bases and 0 bases, there was a span of 12 bases.

CDR3 region: CSVSANYEQYF. The CDR3 region has the DNA TGCAGCGTTAGTGCTAACTACGAGCAGTACTTC. The chain employs TRBV29-1 and TRBJ2-7; no clear D gene. Trimming stripped 5 bases from V and 3 bases from J, with 8 bases between. Looked up from germline, CDR1 is SQVTM and CDR2 is ANQGSEA. The CDR3 is made up of 11 amino acids.

This clonotype appeared once. This sequence joins TRBV13 and TRBJ1-2, with TRBD1 as a possible D gene (5 bases). The CDR3 consists of 14 residues. CDR1 is PRHDT, CDR2 FYEKMQ, per germline (reference sequence). The V and J ends lost 5 bases and 5 bases respectively, with 15 bases between them. CDR3 residues: CASSIGTGTYGYTF. In nucleotides, the CDR3 is TGTGCCAGCAGCATTGGGACGGGCACTTATGGCTACACCTTC.

The V and J genes are TRBV21-1 and TRBJ1-2. TRBV21-1 is a pseudogene locus. This CDR3 region has 14 residues. Here the CDR3 DNA reads TGTGCCAGGTATTGGGCGGGCGTGTGGTATGGCTACACCTTC. It codes for CARYWAGVWYGYTF.

The rearrangement links TRBV5-6 to TRBJ1-1, with D perhaps TRBD1 (5 bases). This CDR3 is 14 amino acids long. The germline V gene encodes CDR1 SGHDT and CDR2 YYEEEE. V shed 4 bases and J shed 5 bases, with 15 bases lying between them. CDR3 loop: CASSPGPGSTEAFF. The CDR3, as DNA: TGTGCCAGCAGCCCGGGTCCAGGGAGTACTGAAGCTTTCTTT.

The chain uses TRBV25-1 and TRBJ1-1; a weak D match, TRBD1 (6 bases). The CDR3 loop spans 13 amino acids. Per germline, CDR1 MGHDK and CDR2 SYGVNS. V shed 7 bases and J shed 7 bases, with 16 bases lying between them. CDR3 in DNA: TGTGCCAGCACCCAAGGCTGGACAGTTGAAGCTTTCTTT. Translation gives CASTQGWTVEAFF.